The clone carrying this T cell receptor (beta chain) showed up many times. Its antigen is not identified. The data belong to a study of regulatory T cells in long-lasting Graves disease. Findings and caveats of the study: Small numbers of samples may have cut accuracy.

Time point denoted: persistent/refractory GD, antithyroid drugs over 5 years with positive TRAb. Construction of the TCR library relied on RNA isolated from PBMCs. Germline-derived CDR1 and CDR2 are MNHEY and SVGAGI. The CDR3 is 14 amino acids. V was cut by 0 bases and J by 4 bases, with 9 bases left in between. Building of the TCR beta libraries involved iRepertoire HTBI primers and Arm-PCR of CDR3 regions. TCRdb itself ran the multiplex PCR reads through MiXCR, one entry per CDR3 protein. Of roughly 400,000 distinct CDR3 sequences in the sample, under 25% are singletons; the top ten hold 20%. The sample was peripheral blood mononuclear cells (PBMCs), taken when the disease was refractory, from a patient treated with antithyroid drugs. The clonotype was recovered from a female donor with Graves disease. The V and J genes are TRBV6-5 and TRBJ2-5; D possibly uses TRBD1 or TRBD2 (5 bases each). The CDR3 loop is CASSYSPRGETQYF. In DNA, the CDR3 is TGTGCCAGCAGTTACTCGCCGAGGGGAGAGACCCAGTACTTC.